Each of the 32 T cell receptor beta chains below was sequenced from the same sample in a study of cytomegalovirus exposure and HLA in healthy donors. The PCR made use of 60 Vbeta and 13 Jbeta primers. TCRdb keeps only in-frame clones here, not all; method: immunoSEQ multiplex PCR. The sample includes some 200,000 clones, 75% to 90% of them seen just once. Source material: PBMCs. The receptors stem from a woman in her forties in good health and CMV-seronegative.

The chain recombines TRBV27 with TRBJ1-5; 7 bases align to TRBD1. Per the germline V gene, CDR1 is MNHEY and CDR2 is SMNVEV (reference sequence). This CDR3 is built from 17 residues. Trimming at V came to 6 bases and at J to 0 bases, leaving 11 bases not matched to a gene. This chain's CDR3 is CASRPGQTTHSNQPQHF. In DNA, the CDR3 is TGTGCCAGCAGACCGGGACAGACTACTCATAGCAATCAGCCCCAGCATTTT.

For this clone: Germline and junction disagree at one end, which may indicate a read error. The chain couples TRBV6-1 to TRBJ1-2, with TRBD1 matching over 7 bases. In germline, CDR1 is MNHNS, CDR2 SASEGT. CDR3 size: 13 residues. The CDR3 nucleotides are TGTGCCAGCAGGAACAGGGGAACCGTGAGACACGCCTTC. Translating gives CASRNRGTVRHAF.

This chain's CDR3 is CASTERTGMEETQYF. CDR3 nucleotide sequence: TGCGCCAGCACCGAAAGGACAGGGATGGAAGAGACCCAGTACTTC. The rearrangement links TRBV5-1 to TRBJ2-5; 8 bases match TRBD1. Losses at the gene ends were 6 bases for V and 3 bases for J; bases not matched to a gene: 10. This CDR3 has 15 residues. Germline values: CDR1 SGHRS, CDR2 YFSETQ.

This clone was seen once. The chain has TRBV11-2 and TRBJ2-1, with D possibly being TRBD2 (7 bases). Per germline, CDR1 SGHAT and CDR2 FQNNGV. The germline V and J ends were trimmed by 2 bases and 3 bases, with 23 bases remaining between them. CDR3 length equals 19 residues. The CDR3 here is CASSLWPRGARHIYNEQFF. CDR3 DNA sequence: TGTGCCAGCAGCTTATGGCCCCGGGGGGCCCGACACATCTACAATGAGCAGTTCTTC.

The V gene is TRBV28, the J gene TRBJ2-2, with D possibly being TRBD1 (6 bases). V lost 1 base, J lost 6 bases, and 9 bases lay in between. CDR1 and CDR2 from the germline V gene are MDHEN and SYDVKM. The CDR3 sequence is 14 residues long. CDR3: CASSLFRGAGELFF. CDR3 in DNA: TGTGCCAGCAGTTTATTCAGGGGCGCCGGGGAGCTGTTTTTT. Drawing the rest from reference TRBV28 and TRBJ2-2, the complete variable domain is DVKVTQSSRYLVKRTGEKVFLECVQDMDHENMFWYRQDPGLGLRLIYFSYDVKMKEKGDIPEGYSVSREKKERFSLILESASTNQTSMYLCASSLFRGAGELFFGEGSRLTVL.

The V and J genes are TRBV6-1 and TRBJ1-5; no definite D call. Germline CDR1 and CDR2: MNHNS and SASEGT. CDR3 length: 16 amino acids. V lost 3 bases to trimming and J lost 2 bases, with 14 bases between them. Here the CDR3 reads CASSDVTRGGNQPQHF. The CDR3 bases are TGTGCCAGCAGTGATGTGACCCGCGGCGGCAATCAGCCCCAGCATTTT.

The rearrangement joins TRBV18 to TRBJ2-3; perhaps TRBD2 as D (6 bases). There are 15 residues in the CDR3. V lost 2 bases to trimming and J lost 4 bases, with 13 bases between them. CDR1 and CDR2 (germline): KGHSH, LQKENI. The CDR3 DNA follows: TGTGCCAGCTCACCATTGGGGGGAGTGGCAGATACGCAGTATTTT. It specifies CASSPLGGVADTQYF. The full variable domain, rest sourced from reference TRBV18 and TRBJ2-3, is NAGVMQNPRHLVRRRGQEARLRCSPMKGHSHVYWYRQLPEEGLKFMVYLQKENIIDESGMPKERFSAEFPKEGPSILRIQQVVRGDSAAYFCASSPLGGVADTQYFGPGTRLTVL.

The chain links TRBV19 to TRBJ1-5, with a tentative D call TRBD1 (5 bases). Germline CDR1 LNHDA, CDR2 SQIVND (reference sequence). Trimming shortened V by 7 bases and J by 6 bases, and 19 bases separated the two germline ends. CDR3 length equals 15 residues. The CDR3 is CASTSGGGAGQPQHF. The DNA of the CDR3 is TGTGCCAGTACCTCGGGGGGAGGGGCCGGTCAGCCCCAGCATTTT.

CDR3 DNA: TGTGCCAGCAGCCTGGGGGCGGGAGCCTCATACGAGCAGTACTTC. Protein: CASSLGAGASYEQYF. The chain carries TRBV11-2 and TRBJ2-7; D is perhaps TRBD2 (7 bases). The CDR3 runs 15 residues. CDR1 SGHAT and CDR2 FQNNGV come from the germline V gene. Trimming cost V 5 bases and J 4 bases, with 18 bases left between them.

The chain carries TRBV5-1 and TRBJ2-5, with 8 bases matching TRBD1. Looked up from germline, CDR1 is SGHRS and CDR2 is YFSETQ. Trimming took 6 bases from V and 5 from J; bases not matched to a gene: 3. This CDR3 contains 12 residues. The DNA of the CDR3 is TGCGCCAGCACAGGGGGCGACGAGACCCAGTACTTC. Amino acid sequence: CASTGGDETQYF.

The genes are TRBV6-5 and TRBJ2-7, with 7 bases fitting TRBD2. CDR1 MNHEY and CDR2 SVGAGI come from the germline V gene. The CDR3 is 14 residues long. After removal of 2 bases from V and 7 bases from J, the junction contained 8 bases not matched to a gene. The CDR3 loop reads CASSYQAGAEEQYF. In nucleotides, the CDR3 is TGTGCCAGCAGTTACCAGGCGGGAGCGGAAGAGCAGTACTTC.

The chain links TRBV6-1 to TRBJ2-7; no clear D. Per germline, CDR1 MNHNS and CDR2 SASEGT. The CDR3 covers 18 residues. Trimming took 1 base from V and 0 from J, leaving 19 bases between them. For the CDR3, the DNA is TGTGCCAGCAGTGAAGTGCATATTGCATTAGACACCTCCTACGAGCAGTACTTC. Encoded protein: CASSEVHIALDTSYEQYF.

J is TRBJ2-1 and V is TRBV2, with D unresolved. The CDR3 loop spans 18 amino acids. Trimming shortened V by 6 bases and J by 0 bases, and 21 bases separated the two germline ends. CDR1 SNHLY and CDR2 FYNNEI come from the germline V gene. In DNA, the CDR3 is TGTGCCAGCAGGATGATAGCCTACCTAAGGAGCTCCTACAATGAGCAGTTCTTC. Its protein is CASRMIAYLRSSYNEQFF.

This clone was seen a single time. The CDR3 spells CASGWGGNQPQHF. CDR3 nucleotides: TGTGCCAGCGGGTGGGGGGGCAATCAGCCCCAGCATTTT. V usage is TRBV6-4 and J usage is TRBJ1-5, with D possibly being TRBD1 (5 bases). The V gene's germline CDR1 is MRHNA and CDR2 SNTAGT. V shed 8 bases and J shed 2 bases, with 10 bases lying between them. The CDR3 has 13 residues.

The CDR3 bases are TGTGCCAGCAGTCCAGGGTTCACTGAAGCTTTCTTT. Protein product: CASSPGFTEAFF. This chain uses TRBV7-9 with TRBJ1-1, with D tentatively TRBD1 (5 bases). The CDR3 is 12 amino acids. The germline CDR1 and CDR2 sequences are SEHNR and FQNEAQ (reference sequence). V was shortened by 6 bases and J by 4 bases, with 9 bases between the two germline ends.

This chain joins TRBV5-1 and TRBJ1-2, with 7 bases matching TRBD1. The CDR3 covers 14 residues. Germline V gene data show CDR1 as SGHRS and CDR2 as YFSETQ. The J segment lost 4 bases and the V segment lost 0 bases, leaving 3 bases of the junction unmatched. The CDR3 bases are TGCGCCAGCAGCTTGGGACAGGGTGTCTATGGCTACACCTTC. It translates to CASSLGQGVYGYTF.

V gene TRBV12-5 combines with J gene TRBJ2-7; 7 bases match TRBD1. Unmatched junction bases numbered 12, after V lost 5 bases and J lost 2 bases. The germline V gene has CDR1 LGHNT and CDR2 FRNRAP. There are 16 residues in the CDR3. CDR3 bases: TGTGCTAGTGGTCCGGTGTCCGGGACAGTAGCCTACGAGCAGTACTTC. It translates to CASGPVSGTVAYEQYF. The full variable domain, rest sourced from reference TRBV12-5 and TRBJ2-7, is DARVTQTPRHKVTEMGQEVTMRCQPILGHNTVFWYRQTMMQGLELLAYFRNRAPLDDSGMPKDRFSAEMPDATLATLKIQPSEPRDSAVYFCASGPVSGTVAYEQYFGPGTRLTVT.

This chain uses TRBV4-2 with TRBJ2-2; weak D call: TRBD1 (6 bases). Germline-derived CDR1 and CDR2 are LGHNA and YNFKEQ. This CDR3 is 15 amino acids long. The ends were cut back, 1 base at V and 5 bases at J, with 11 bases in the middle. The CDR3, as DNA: TGTGCCAGCAGCCAAGTACAGGGTCGTACCGGGGAGCTGTTTTTT. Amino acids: CASSQVQGRTGELFF.

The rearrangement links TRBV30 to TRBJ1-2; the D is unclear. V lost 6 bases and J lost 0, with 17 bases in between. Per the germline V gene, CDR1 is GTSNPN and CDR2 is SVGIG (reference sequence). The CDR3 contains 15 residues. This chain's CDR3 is CACPRGLTSNYGYTF. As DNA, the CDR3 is TGTGCCTGCCCGAGAGGACTCACTTCTAACTATGGCTACACCTTC.

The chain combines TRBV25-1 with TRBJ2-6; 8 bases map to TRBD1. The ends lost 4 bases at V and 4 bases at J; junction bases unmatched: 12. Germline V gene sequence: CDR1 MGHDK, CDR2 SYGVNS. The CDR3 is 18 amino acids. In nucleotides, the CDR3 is TGTGCCAGCAGTGCTAGGACAGGGAAAAGTGTCGGGGCCAACGTCCTGACTTTC. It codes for CASSARTGKSVGANVLTF.

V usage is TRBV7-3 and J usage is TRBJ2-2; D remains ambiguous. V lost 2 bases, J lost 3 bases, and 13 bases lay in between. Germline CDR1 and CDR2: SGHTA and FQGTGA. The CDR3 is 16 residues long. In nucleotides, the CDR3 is TGTGCCAGCAGCTTATCGCCCCGTTCGGACACCGGGGAGCTGTTTTTT. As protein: CASSLSPRSDTGELFF.

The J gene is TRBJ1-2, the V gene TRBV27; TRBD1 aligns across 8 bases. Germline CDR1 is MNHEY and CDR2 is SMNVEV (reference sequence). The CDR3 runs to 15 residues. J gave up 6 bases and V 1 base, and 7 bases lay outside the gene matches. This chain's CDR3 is CASSLYRGQGHGYTF. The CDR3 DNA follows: TGTGCCAGCAGTTTATACCGCGGACAGGGACATGGCTACACCTTC.

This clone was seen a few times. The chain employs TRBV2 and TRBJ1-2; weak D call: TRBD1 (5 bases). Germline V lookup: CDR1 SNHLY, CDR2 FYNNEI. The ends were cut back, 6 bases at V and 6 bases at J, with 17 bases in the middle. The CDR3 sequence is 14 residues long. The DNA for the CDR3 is TGTGCCAGCAGATCCTCCAGGGCAGTCCATGGCTACACCTTC. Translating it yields CASRSSRAVHGYTF.

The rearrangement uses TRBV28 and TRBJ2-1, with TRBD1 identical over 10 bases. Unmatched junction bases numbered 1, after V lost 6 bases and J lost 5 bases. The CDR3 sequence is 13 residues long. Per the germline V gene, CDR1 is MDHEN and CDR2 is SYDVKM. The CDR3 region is CASRGTGDNEQFF. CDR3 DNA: TGTGCCAGCAGGGGGACAGGGGACAATGAGCAGTTCTTC.

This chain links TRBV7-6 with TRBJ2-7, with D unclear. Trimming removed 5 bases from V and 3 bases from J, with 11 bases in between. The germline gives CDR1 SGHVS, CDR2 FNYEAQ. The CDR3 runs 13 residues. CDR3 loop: CASSPGGFYEQYF. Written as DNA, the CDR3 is TGTGCCAGCAGCCCAGGTGGCTTCTACGAGCAGTACTTC.

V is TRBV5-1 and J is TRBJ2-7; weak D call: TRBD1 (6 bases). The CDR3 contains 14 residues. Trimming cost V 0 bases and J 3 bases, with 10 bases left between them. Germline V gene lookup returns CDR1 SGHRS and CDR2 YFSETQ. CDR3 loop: CASSLGQAYYEQYF. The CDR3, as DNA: TGCGCCAGCAGCTTGGGACAGGCGTACTACGAGCAGTACTTC.

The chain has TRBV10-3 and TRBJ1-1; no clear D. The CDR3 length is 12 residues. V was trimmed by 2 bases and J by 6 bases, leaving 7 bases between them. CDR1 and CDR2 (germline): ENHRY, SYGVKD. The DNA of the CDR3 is TGTGCCATCAGTGAGGGAGTATCTGAAGCTTTCTTT. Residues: CAISEGVSEAFF.

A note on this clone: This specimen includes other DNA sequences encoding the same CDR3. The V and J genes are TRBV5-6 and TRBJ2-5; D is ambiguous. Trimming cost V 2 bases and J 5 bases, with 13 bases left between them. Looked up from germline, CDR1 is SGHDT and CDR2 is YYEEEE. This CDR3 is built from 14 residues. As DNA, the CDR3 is TGTGCCAGCAGCTTAAGCCCCCCATTGGAGACCCAGTACTTC. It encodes CASSLSPPLETQYF.

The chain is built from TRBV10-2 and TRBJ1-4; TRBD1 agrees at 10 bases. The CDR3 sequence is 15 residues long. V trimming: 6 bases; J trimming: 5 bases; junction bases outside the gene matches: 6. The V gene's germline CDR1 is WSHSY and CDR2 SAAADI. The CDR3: CASRLRTGGNEKLFF. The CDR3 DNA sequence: TGCGCCAGCAGATTAAGGACAGGGGGAAATGAAAAACTGTTTTTT.

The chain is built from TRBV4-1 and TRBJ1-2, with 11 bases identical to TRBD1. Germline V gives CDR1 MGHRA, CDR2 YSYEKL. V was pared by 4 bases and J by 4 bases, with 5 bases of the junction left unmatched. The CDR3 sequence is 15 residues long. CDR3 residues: CASSPGTGGSYGYTF. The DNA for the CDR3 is TGCGCCAGCAGCCCCGGGACAGGGGGTAGCTATGGCTACACCTTC.

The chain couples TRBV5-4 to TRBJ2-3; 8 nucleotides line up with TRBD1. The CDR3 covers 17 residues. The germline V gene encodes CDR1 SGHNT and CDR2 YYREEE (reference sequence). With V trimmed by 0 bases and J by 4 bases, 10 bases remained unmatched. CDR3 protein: CASSLGLGQAPSDTQYF. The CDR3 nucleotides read TGTGCCAGCAGCTTGGGGTTGGGACAGGCCCCATCAGATACGCAGTATTTT.

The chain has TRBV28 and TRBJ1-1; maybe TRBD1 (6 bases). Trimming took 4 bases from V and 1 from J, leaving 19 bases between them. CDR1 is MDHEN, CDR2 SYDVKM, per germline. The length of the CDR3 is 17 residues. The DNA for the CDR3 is TGTGCCAGCAGTTCCCGACAGGCACTAGGTTCGAACACTGAAGCTTTCTTT. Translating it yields CASSSRQALGSNTEAFF.